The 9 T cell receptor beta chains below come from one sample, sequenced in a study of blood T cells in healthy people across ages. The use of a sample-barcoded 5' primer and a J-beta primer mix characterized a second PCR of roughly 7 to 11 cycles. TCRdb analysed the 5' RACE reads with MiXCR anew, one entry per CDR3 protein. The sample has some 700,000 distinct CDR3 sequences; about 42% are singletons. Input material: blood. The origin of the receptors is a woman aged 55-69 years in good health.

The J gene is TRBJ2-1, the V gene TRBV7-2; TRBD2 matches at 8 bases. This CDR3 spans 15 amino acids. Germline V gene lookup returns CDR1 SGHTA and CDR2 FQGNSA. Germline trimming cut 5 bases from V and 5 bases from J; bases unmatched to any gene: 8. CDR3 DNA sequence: TGTGCCAGCAGCCCCCGGGGACTAGGGGACAATGAGCAGTTCTTC. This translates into CASSPRGLGDNEQFF.

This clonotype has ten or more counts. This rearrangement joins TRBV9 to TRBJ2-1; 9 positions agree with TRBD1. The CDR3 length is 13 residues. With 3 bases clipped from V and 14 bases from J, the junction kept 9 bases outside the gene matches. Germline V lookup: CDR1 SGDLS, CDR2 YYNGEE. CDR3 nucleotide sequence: TGTGCCAGCAGCGAATCAGCCGGGACAGGGAAGTTCTTC. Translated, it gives CASSESAGTGKFF.

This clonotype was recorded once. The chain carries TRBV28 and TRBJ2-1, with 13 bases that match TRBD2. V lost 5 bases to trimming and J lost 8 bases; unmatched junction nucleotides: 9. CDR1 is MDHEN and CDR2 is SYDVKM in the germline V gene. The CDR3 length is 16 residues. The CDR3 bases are TGTGCCAGCAGTCCCACTAGGACTAGCGGGAGCCATGAGCAGTTCTTC. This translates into CASSPTRTSGSHEQFF.

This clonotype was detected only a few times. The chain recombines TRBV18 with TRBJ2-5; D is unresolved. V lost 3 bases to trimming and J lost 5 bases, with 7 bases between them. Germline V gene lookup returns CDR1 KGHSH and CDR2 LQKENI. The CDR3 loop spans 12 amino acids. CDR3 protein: CASSPMTETQYF. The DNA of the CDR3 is TGTGCCAGCTCACCGATGACCGAGACCCAGTACTTC.

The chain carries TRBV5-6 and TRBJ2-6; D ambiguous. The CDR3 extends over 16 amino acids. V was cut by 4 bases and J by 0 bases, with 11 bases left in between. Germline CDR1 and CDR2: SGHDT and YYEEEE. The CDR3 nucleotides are TGTGCCAGCAGCAGTCAGCTCCACTCTGGGGCCAACGTCCTGACTTTC. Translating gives CASSSQLHSGANVLTF.

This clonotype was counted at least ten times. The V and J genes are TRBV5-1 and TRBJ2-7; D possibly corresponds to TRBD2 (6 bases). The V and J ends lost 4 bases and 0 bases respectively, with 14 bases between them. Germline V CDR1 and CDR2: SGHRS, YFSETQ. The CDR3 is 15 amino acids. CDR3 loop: CASSVDGGSSYEQYF. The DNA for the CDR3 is TGCGCCAGCAGCGTCGACGGGGGAAGCTCCTACGAGCAGTACTTC.

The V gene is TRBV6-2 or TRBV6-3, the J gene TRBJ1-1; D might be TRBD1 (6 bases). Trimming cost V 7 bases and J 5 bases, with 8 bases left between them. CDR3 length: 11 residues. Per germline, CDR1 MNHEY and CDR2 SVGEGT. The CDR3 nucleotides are TGTGCCAGCAAGGGGGGGACTGAAGCTTTCTTT. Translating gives CASKGGTEAFF.

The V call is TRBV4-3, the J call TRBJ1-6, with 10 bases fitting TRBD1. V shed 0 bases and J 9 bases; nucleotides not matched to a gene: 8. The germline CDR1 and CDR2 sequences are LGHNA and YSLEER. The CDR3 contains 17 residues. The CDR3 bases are TGCGCCAGCAGCCAAGAACGACAGGGGGCTCTTAGTTCACCCCTCCACTTT. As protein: CASSQERQGALSSPLHF.

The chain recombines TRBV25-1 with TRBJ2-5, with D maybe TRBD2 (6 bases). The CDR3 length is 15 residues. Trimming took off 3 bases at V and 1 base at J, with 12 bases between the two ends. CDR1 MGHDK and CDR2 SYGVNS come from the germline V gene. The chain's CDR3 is CASSDPGTGQETQYF. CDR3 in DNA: TGTGCCAGCAGTGATCCGGGGACTGGCCAAGAGACCCAGTACTTC.